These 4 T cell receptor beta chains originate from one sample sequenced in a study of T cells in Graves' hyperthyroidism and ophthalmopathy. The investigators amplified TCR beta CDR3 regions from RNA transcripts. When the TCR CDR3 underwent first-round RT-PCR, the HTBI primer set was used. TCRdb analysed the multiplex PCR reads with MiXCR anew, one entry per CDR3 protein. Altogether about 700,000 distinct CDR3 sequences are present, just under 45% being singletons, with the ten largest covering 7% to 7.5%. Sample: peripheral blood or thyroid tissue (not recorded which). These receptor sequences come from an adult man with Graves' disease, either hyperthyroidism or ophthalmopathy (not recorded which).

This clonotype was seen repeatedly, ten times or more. The CDR3 protein is CATSRDSSYNSPLHF. The CDR3 region has the DNA TGTGCCACCAGCAGAGACAGCTCCTATAATTCACCCCTCCACTTT. The rearrangement uses TRBV15 and TRBJ1-6; D not resolved. The CDR3 spans 15 residues. Per the germline V gene, CDR1 is LNHNV and CDR2 is YYDKDF (reference sequence). V dropped 0 bases and J dropped 0 bases, with 3 bases sitting between them.

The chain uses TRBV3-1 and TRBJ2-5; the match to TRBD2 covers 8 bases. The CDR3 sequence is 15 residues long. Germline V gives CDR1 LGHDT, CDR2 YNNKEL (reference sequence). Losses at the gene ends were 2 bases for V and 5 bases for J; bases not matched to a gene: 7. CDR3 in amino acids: CASSQYGLAGETQYF. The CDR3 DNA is TGTGCCAGCAGCCAATACGGACTAGCCGGGGAGACCCAGTACTTC.

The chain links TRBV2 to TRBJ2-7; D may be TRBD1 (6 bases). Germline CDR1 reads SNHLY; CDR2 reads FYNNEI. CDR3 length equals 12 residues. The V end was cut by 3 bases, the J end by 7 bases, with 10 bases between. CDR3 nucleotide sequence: TGTGCCAGCAGTGAGGGGGCGCGAGAGCAGTACTTC. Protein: CASSEGAREQYF.

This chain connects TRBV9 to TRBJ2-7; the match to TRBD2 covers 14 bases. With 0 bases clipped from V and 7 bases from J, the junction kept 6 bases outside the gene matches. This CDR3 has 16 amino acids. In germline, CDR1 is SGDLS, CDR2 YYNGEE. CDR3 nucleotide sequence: TGTGCCAGCAGCGTAGCAGGGACTAGCGGGAGCTTAGAGCAGTACTTC. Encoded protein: CASSVAGTSGSLEQYF.